This T cell receptor (beta chain) was profiled in a study of cytomegalovirus exposure and HLA in healthy donors. The sample holds a few counts of this clone. Antigen: not known. Findings and caveats of the study: Testing in vitro showed three CMV-associated chains specific for CMV antigens.

60 Vbeta and 13 Jbeta primers were used in PCR. TCRdb's table, derived via immunoSEQ multiplex PCR, lists solely in-frame clones and lacks some. The sample yields about 140,000 clones, around three quarters seen once. Source material: PBMCs. This TCR derives from a man aged 35-49 years in good health and CMV-seropositive.

In nucleotides, the CDR3 is TGTGCCTGGAGGGGACAGGGAGGCTATGGCTACACCTTC. It yields the protein CAWRGQGGYGYTF. The rearrangement links TRBV30 to TRBJ1-2, with 9 bases fitting TRBD1. From germline, CDR1 is GTSNPN and CDR2 SVGIG (reference sequence). This CDR3 comprises 13 residues. The trim removed 3 bases at V and 4 bases at J, leaving 3 bases unmatched.